The T cell receptor beta chain under discussion was sequenced for a study of T cell repertoires in cytomegalovirus infection. The overall study: From public TCR beta signatures came an indication of both CMV infection and matching HLA type.

This clonotype occurred once. Its antigen is currently unknown. Broader study findings: CMV carriers having the relevant HLA were flagged by cumulative public TCR beta family frequency. Dominant in the ex vivo response were TCR beta clonotypes restricted by HLA-C and specific for CMV.

Looked up from germline, CDR1 is PRHDT and CDR2 is FYEKMQ (reference sequence). The CDR3 consists of 14 residues. Between the trimmed V and J ends, which lost 5 bases and 0 bases, there was a span of 11 bases. TCRdb ran MiXCR on the reads and lists one entry per CDR3 protein. The table has about 770,000 distinct CDR3 sequences, 29% seen once. The sample was cultured CD8+ T cells from PBMCs, taken from culture after CMV antigen stimulation. The rearrangement uses TRBV13 and TRBJ2-7; TRBD2 might be the D (7 bases). The receptor's source is a human donor in good health (CMV status not recorded). Some clones in this sample may be carry-over from other donors' samples. The CDR3 nucleotides read TGTGCCAGCAGCAAGGGGGGGAGCTCCTACGAGCAGTACTTC. Protein: CASSKGGSSYEQYF.